Below, 10 T cell receptor beta chains from the same sample are listed, as sequenced in a study of blood T cell repertoires in COVID-19. Sequenced by immunoSEQ multiplex PCR; TCRdb stores in-frame clones only, minus some. The repertoire holds 100,000 to 150,000 clones, with about 90% as singletons. Sequenced: peripheral blood. These receptors were collected from a woman in her sixties with acute or convalescent COVID-19.

The chain couples TRBV11-2 to TRBJ2-5, with D possibly being TRBD1 (7 bases). Germline loops: CDR1 SGHAT, CDR2 FQNNGV. The V gene lost 5 bases and the J gene lost 4 bases, with 20 bases spanning the gap. The CDR3 is 16 residues long. The CDR3 reads CASSPQLAAGGETQYF. CDR3 sequence (DNA): TGTGCCAGCAGCCCCCAACTAGCAGCAGGGGGAGAGACCCAGTACTTC. The complete variable domain, with remaining parts taken from reference TRBV11-2 and TRBJ2-5, reads EAGVAQSPRYKIIEKRQSVAFWCNPISGHATLYWYQQILGQGPKLLIQFQNNGVVDDSQLPKDRFSAERLKGVDSTLKIQPAKLEDSAVYLCASSPQLAAGGETQYFGPGTRLLVL.

This chain links TRBV6-5 with TRBJ1-1; TRBD1 matches at 8 bases. Germline-derived CDR1 and CDR2 are MNHEY and SVGAGI. The CDR3 sequence is 14 residues long. Trimming at V came to 2 bases and at J to 2 bases, leaving 1 base not matched to a gene. The CDR3 DNA reads as TGTGCCAGCAGTTACGACAGGGGAAACACTGAAGCTTTCTTT. Translated, it gives CASSYDRGNTEAFF.

The rearrangement joins TRBV30 to TRBJ1-5; TRBD1 aligns across 9 bases. Germline V gives CDR1 GTSNPN, CDR2 SVGIG (reference sequence). The CDR3 totals 15 residues. Trimming took 3 bases from V and 5 from J; bases not matched to a gene: 8. The CDR3 is CAWRPRDRVDQPQHF. The CDR3 nucleotides read TGTGCCTGGAGACCCCGGGACAGGGTCGATCAGCCCCAGCATTTT.

CDR3: CASSRVAGITDTQYF. The DNA for the CDR3 is TGTGCCAGCAGCCGTGTAGCGGGAATAACAGATACGCAGTATTTT. The chain is built from TRBV7-9 and TRBJ2-3; 8 nucleotides agree with TRBD2. The CDR3 covers 15 residues. J gave up 3 bases and V 5 bases, and 7 bases lay outside the gene matches. Germline V CDR1 and CDR2: SEHNR, FQNEAQ (reference sequence). Full variable domain (rest looked up from reference TRBV7-9 and TRBJ2-3): DTGVSQNPRHKITKRGQNVTFRCDPISEHNRLYWYRQTLGQGPEFLTYFQNEAQLEKSRLLSDRFSAERPKGSFSTLEIQRTEQGDSAMYLCASSRVAGITDTQYFGPGTRLTVL.

The chain couples TRBV11-2 to TRBJ2-7; 8 nucleotides align to TRBD2. The length of the CDR3 is 13 residues. Germline V gives CDR1 SGHAT, CDR2 FQNNGV. Trimming at V came to 11 bases and at J to 3 bases, leaving 9 bases not matched to a gene. The DNA of the CDR3 is TGTGCCGCCAAGGGAGCGGGAGACTACGAGCAGTACTTC. Protein: CAAKGAGDYEQYF.

The chain recombines TRBV25-1 with TRBJ2-5, with D possibly being TRBD1 (5 bases). Deletions cut 5 bases from V and 1 base from J, with 11 bases between. The V gene's germline CDR1 is MGHDK and CDR2 SYGVNS. There are 14 residues in the CDR3. CDR3 region: CASSPKGPQETQYF. The DNA for the CDR3 is TGTGCCAGCAGTCCCAAGGGGCCCCAAGAGACCCAGTACTTC. Full variable domain (rest looked up from reference TRBV25-1 and TRBJ2-5): EADIYQTPRYLVIGTGKKITLECSQTMGHDKMYWYQQDPGMELHLIHYSYGVNSTEKGDLSSESTVSRIRTEHFPLTLESARPSHTSQYLCASSPKGPQETQYFGPGTRLLVL.

Here the CDR3 DNA reads TGTGCCAGCAGGCGAACGGGACAGGGAAAAGCTTTCTTT. Translating it yields CASRRTGQGKAFF. This chain uses TRBV6-5 with TRBJ1-1; 9 bases map to TRBD1. The CDR3 sequence is 13 residues long. V was clipped by 6 bases and J by 9 bases; unmatched bases: 8. The V gene's germline CDR1 is MNHEY and CDR2 SVGAGI.

CDR3 residues: CASSQGGAAVGANVLTF. The CDR3 DNA sequence: TGCGCCAGCAGCCAAGGGGGCGCGGCAGTTGGGGCCAACGTCCTGACTTTC. The chain has TRBV4-1 and TRBJ2-6, with D tentatively TRBD1 (5 bases). Germline V gene lookup returns CDR1 MGHRA and CDR2 YSYEKL. Trimming shortened V by 1 base and J by 3 bases, and 13 bases separated the two germline ends. The CDR3 runs to 17 residues.

The chain recombines TRBV3-1 (or the pseudogene TRBV3-2) with TRBJ2-7; D gene unclear. The germline gives CDR1 LGHDT, CDR2 YNNKEL (reference sequence). Trimming cost V 1 base and J 5 bases, with 9 bases left between them. The CDR3 contains 13 residues. The CDR3 sequence is CASSQGRSNEQYF. In DNA form, the CDR3 reads TGTGCCAGCAGCCAAGGACGGAGCAACGAGCAGTACTTC.

The chain has TRBV5-1 and TRBJ1-2; D unclear. The CDR3 length is 16 residues. Trimming pared 0 bases from V and 0 bases from J, leaving 12 bases between. Germline V gene sequence: CDR1 SGHRS, CDR2 YFSETQ. The CDR3 DNA reads TGCGCCAGCAGCTTGGCCAGGCCGGAAGCTAACTATGGCTACACCTTC. Amino acids: CASSLARPEANYGYTF. The full variable domain, in which reference TRBV5-1 and TRBJ1-2 provide the parts outside the CDR3, is KAGVTQTPRYLIKTRGQQVTLSCSPISGHRSVSWYQQTPGQGLQFLFEYFSETQRNKGNFPGRFSGRQFSNSRSEMNVSTLELGDSALYLCASSLARPEANYGYTFGSGTRLTVV.